This T cell receptor (beta chain) was sequenced in a study of OX40 agonist ivuxolimab in advanced cancers. Study-wide results and caveats: In CD8+ T cells, expanded clones were on average more numerous than in CD4+.

Comments on this clone: Its antigen is currently unknown.

This CDR3 spans 14 amino acids. V was clipped by 0 bases and J by 5 bases, with 11 bases between them. The V gene's germline CDR1 is SGHRS and CDR2 YFSETQ. Clones were read by immunoSEQ multiplex PCR, and TCRdb kept only the in-frame ones, dropping some. The data show over 4,500 clones, roughly 67% seen once. This material consisted of CD4+ or CD8+ T cells sorted from blood, taken in a trial of the OX40 agonist ivuxolimab. The chain is built from TRBV5-1 and TRBJ1-2, with a possible D match to TRBD1 (5 bases). The TCR sequence derives from an adult with an advanced solid tumor such as melanoma, head and neck, liver or kidney cancer. CDR3 in DNA: TGCGCCAGCAGCTTGGATGGGGCCGGGTATGGCTACACCTTC. Amino acids: CASSLDGAGYGYTF.